This T cell receptor (beta chain) was recovered during a study of control samples from healthy donors and cancer patients. Sequencing used immunoSEQ multiplex PCR; TCRdb keeps in-frame clones, though not all of them. Among about 170,000 clones listed, roughly 90% were seen once. CDR3 length equals 15 residues. Trimming pared 6 bases from V and 0 bases from J, leaving 12 bases between. Germline loops: CDR1 LGHDT, CDR2 YNNKEL (reference sequence). The receptor was derived from a man aged 25 to 45 in good health. The chain links TRBV3-1 (or the pseudogene TRBV3-2) to TRBJ1-3, with D possibly TRBD1 on 5 matching bases. Sequences were obtained from blood. This CDR3 reads CASSRGTASGNTIYF. The CDR3 nucleotides read TGTGCCAGCAGTCGAGGGACGGCCTCTGGAAACACCATATATTTT.